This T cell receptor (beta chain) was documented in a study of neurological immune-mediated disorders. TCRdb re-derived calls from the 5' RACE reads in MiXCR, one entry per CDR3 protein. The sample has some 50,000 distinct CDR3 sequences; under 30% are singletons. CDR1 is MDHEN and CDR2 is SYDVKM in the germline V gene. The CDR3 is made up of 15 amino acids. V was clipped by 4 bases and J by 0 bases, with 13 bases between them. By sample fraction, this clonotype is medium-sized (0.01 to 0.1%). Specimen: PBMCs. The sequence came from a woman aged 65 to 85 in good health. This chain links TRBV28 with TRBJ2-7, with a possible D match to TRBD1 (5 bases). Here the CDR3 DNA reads TGTGCCAGCAGTTCCCATGCGACAGCCTCCTACGAGCAGTACTTC. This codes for CASSSHATASYEQYF.